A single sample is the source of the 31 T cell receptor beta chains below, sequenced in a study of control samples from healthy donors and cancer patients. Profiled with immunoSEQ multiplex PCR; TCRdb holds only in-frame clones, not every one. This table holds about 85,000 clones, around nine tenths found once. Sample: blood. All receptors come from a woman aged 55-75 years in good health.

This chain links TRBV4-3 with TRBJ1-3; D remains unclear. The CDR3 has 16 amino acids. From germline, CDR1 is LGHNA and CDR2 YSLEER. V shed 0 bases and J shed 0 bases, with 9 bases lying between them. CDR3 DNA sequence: TGCGCCAGCAGCCAAGAAGTGTGGGACTCTGGAAACACCATATATTTT. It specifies CASSQEVWDSGNTIYF.

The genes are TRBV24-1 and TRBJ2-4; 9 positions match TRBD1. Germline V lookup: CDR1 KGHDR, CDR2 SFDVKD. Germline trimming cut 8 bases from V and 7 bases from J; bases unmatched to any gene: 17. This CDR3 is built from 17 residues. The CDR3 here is CATTGTGSPMVLNIQYF. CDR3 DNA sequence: TGTGCCACCACCGGGACAGGGTCCCCAATGGTCCTGAACATTCAGTACTTC.

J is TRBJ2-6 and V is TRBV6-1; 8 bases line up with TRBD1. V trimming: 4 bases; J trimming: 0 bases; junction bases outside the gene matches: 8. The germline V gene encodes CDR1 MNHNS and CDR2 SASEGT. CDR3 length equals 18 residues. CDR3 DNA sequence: TGTGCCAGCAGTGGGCCGGGACAGGTTCCCTCTGGGGCCAACGTCCTGACTTTC. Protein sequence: CASSGPGQVPSGANVLTF.

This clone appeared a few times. This CDR3 is CASSIDSSGNTIYF. CDR3 DNA: TGCGCCAGCAGCATAGACAGCTCTGGAAACACCATATATTTT. The chain carries TRBV5-1 and TRBJ1-3, with D possibly matching TRBD1 (5 bases). Trimming pared 4 bases from V and 0 bases from J, leaving 8 bases between. The CDR3 runs to 14 residues. Germline assignment: CDR1 SGHRS and CDR2 YFSETQ.

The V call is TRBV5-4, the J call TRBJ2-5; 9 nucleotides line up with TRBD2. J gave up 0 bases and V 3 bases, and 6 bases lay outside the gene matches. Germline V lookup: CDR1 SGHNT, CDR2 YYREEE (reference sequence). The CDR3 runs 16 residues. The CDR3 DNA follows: TGTGCCAGCAGCTCTATAGCGGGAGCGAACCAAGAGACCCAGTACTTC. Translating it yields CASSSIAGANQETQYF.

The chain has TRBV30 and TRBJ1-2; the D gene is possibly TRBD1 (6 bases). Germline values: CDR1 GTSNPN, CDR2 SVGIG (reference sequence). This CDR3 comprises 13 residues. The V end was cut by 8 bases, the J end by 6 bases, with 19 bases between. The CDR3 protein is CAATRGLGDGYTF. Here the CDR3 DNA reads TGTGCCGCCACCAGGGGACTCGGTGATGGCTACACCTTC.

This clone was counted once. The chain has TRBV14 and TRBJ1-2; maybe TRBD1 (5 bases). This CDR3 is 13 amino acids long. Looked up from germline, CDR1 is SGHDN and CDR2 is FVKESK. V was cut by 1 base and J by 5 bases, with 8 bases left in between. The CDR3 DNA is TGTGCCAGCAGCCAAGGACAGTGGTATGGCTACACCTTC. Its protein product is CASSQGQWYGYTF.

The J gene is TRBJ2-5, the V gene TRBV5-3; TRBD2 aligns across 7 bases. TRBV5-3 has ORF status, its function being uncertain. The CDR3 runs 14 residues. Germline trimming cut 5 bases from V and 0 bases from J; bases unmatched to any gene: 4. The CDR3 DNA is TGTGCCAGAAGAAATACTAGCGACCAAGAGACCCAGTACTTC. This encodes CARRNTSDQETQYF.

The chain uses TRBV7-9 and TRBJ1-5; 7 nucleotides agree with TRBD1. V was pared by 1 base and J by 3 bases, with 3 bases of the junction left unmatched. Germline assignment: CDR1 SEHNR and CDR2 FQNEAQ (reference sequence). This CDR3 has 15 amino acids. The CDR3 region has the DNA TGTGCCAGCAGCTTAGGACAGGGTGTCAATCAGCCCCAGCATTTT. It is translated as CASSLGQGVNQPQHF.

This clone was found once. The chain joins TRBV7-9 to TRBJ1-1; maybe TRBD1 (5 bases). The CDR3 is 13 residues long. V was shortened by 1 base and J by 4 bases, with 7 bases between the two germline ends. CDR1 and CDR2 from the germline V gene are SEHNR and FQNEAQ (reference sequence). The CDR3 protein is CASSLGQFTEAFF. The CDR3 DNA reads TGTGCCAGCAGCTTAGGACAGTTCACTGAAGCTTTCTTT.

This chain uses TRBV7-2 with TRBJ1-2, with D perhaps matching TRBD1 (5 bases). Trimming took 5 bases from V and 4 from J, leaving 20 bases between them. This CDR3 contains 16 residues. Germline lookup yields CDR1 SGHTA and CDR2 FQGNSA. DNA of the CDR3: TGTGCCAGCAGCATCTCCGGGACTCCCTGGGGCTATGGCTACACCTTC. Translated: CASSISGTPWGYGYTF.

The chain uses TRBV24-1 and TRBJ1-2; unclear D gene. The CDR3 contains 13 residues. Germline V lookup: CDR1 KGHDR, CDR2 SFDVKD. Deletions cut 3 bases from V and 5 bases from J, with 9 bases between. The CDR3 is CATSDTTEYGYTF. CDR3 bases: TGTGCCACCAGTGATACGACTGAGTATGGCTACACCTTC.

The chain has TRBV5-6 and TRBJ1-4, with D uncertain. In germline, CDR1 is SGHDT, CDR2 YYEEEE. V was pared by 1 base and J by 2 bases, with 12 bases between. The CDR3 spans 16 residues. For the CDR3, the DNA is TGTGCCAGCAGCTTGCCCACCGGAGGGACTAATGAAAAACTGTTTTTT. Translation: CASSLPTGGTNEKLFF.

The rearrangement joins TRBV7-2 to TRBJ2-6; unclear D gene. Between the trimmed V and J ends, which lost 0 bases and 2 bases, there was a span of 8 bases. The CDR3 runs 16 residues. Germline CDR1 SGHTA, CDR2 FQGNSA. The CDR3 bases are TGTGCCAGCAGCTTAGCGAGGCTAGCTGGGGCCAACGTCCTGACTTTC. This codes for CASSLARLAGANVLTF.

The CDR3 protein is CASGFTTGRTARSYEQYF. DNA for the CDR3: TGTGCTAGTGGTTTCACCACCGGTCGGACAGCCAGATCCTACGAGCAGTACTTC. The chain is built from TRBV12-5 and TRBJ2-7; weak D call: TRBD1 (6 bases). Germline assignment: CDR1 LGHNT and CDR2 FRNRAP. V lost 3 bases and J lost 1, with 22 bases in between. The CDR3 length is 18 residues.

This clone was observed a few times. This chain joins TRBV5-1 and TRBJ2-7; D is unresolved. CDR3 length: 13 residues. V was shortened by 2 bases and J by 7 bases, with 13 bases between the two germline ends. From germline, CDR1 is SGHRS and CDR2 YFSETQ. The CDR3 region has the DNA TGCGCCAGCAGCTTTGGCCGCCGACCGGAGCAGTACTTC. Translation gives CASSFGRRPEQYF.

CDR3 bases: TGTGCCAGCAGCTTAGGACGGACTAGCGTTTTCTACGAGCAGTACTTC. This codes for CASSLGRTSVFYEQYF. The chain joins TRBV7-2 to TRBJ2-7; TRBD2 aligns across 9 bases. Per germline, CDR1 SGHTA and CDR2 FQGNSA. The CDR3 consists of 16 residues. With V trimmed by 1 base and J by 3 bases, 7 bases remained unmatched.

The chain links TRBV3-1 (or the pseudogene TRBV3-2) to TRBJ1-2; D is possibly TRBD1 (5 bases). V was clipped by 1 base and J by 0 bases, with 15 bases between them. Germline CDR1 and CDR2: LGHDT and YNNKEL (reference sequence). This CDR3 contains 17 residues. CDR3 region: CASSQAKGATPNYGYTF. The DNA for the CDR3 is TGTGCCAGCAGCCAAGCAAAAGGGGCCACTCCTAACTATGGCTACACCTTC.

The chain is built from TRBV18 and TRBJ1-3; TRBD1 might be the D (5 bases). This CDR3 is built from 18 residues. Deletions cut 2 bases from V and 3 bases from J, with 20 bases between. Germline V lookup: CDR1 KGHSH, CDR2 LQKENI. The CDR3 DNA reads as TGTGCCAGCTCACCAACCCAAACCCCGGGACTAAGTGGAAACACCATATATTTT. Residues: CASSPTQTPGLSGNTIYF.

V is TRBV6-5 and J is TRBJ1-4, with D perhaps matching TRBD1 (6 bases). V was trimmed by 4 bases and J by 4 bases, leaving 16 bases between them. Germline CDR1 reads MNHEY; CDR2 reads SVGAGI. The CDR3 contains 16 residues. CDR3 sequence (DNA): TGTGCCAGCAGTTTACGAGCGACAGGCCGTAATGAAAAACTGTTTTTT. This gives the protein CASSLRATGRNEKLFF.

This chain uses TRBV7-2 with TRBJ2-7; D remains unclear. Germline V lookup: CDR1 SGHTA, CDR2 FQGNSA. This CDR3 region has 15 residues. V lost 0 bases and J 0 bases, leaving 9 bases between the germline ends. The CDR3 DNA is TGTGCCAGCAGCTTAGCAGGATCGTCCTCCTACGAGCAGTACTTC. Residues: CASSLAGSSSYEQYF.

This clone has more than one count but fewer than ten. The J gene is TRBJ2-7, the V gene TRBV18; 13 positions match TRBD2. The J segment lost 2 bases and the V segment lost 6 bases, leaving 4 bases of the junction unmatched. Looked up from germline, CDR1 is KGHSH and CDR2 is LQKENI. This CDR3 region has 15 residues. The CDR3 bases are TGTGCCAGCTCGCCCGGGACTAGCGGGACCTACGAGCAGTACTTC. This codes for CASSPGTSGTYEQYF.

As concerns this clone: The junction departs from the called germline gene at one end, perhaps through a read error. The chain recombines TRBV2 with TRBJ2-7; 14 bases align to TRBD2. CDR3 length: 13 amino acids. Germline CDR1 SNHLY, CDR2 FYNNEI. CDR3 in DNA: TGTGCCAGCAGTAGACTAGCGGGAGGGCCGGAACACTTC. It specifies CASSRLAGGPEHF.

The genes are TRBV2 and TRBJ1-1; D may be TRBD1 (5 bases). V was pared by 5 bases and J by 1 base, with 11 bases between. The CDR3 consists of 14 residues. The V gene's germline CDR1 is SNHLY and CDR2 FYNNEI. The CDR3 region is CASSNRQGNTEAFF. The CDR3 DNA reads TGTGCCAGCAGTAACAGGCAAGGGAACACTGAAGCTTTCTTT.

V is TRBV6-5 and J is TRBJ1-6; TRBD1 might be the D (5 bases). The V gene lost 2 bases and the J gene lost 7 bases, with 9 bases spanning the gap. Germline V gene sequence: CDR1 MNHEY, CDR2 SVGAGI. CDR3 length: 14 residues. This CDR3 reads CASSYKKGNSPLHF. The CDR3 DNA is TGTGCCAGCAGTTACAAGAAGGGGAATTCACCCCTCCACTTT.

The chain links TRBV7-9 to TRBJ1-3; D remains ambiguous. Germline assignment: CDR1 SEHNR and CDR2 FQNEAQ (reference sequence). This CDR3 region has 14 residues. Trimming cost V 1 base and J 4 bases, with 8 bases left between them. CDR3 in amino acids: CASSLEPLGNTIYF. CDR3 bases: TGTGCCAGCAGCTTAGAACCGTTAGGAAACACCATATATTTT.

Written as DNA, the CDR3 is TGTGCCAGCAGTTACGGCCTACGGGGCTATAGCAATCAGCCCCAGCATTTT. It yields the protein CASSYGLRGYSNQPQHF. The chain employs TRBV6-2 or TRBV6-3 and TRBJ1-5; D possibly corresponds to TRBD1 (5 bases). Trimming cost V 2 bases and J 0 bases, with 14 bases left between them. CDR3 size: 17 residues. CDR1 and CDR2 (germline): MNHEY, SVGEGT.

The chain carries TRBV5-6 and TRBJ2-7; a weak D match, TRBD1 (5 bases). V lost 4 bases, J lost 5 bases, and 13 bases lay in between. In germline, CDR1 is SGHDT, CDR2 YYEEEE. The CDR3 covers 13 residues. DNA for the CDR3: TGTGCCAGCAGCAACGCAGGGTCCCACGAGCAGTACTTC. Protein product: CASSNAGSHEQYF. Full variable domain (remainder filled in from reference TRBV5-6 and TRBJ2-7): DAGVTQSPTHLIKTRGQQVTLRCSPKSGHDTVSWYQQALGQGPQFIFQYYEEEERQRGNFPDRFSGHQFPNYSSELNVNALLLGDSALYLCASSNAGSHEQYFGPGTRLTVT.

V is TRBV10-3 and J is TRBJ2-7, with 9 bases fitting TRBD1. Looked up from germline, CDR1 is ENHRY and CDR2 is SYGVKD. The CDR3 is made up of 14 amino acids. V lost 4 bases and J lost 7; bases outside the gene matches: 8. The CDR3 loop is CAISVGTGPGEQYF. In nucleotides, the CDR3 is TGTGCCATCAGTGTGGGGACAGGGCCGGGTGAGCAGTACTTC.

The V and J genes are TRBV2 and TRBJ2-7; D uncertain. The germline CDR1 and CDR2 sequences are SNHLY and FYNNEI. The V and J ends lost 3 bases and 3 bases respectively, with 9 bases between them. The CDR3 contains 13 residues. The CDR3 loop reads CASSEPELYEQYF. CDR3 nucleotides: TGTGCCAGCAGTGAGCCAGAGCTCTACGAGCAGTACTTC. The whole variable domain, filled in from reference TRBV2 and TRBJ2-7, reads EPEVTQTPSHQVTQMGQEVILRCVPISNHLYFYWYRQILGQKVEFLVSFYNNEISEKSEIFDDQFSVERPDGSNFTLKIRSTKLEDSAMYFCASSEPELYEQYFGPGTRLTVT.

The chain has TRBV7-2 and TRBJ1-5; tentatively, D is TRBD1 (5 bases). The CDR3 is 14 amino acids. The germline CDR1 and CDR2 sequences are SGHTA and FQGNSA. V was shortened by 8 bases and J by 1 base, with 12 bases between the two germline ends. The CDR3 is CASGGGRSNQPQHF. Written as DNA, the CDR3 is TGTGCCAGCGGGGGGGGAAGGAGCAATCAGCCCCAGCATTTT.